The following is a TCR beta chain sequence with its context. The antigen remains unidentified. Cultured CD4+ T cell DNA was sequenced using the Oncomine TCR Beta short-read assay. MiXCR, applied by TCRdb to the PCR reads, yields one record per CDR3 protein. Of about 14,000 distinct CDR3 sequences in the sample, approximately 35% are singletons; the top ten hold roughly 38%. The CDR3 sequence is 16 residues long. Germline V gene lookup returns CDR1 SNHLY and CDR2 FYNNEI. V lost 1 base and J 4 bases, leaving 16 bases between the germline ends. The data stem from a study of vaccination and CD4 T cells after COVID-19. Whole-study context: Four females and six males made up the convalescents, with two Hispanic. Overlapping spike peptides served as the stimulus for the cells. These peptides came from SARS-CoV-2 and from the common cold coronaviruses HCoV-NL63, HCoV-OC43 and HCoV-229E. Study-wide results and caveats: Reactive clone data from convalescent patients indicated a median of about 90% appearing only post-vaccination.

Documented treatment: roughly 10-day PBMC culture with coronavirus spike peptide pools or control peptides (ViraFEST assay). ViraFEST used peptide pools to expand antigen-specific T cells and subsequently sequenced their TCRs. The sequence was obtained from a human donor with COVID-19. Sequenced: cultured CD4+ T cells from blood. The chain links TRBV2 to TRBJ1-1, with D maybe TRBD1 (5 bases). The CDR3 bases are TGTGCCAGCAGTGAAGGGGGCGGGGGGGTTGGCACTGAAGCTTTCTTT. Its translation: CASSEGGGGVGTEAFF.